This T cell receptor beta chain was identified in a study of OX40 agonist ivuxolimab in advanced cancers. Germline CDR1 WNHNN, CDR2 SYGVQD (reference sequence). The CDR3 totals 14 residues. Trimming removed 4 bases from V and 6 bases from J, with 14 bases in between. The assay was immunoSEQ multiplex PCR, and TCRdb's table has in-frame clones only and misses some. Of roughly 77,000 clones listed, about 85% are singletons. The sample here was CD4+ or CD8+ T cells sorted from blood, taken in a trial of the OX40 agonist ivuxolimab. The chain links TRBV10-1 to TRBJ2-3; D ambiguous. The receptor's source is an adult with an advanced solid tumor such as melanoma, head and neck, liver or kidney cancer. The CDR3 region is CASSGRYDPDTQYF. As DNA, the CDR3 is TGCGCCAGCAGTGGACGATACGACCCCGATACGCAGTATTTT.